The present T cell receptor (beta chain) was sequenced within a study of T cell changes during pregnancy in multiple sclerosis. CDR1 and CDR2 (germline): LNHDA, SQIVND (reference sequence). There are 14 residues in the CDR3. Trimming removed 1 base at V and 6 bases at J, with 12 bases between. The repertoire was sequenced with immunoSEQ multiplex PCR; TCRdb's copy has only in-frame clones and lacks some. The repertoire holds more than 30,000 clones, with about 92% as singletons. The clonotype comes from a female donor with multiple sclerosis, enrolled in a pregnancy study. The material sequenced was CD8+ T cells from peripheral blood mononuclear cells, taken in the third trimester of pregnancy. The chain employs TRBV19 and TRBJ1-1; D gene unclear. The CDR3 DNA sequence: TGTGCCAGTAGTATAGTTTCTAGGTCGGCTGAAGCTTTCTTT. Amino acids: CASSIVSRSAEAFF.